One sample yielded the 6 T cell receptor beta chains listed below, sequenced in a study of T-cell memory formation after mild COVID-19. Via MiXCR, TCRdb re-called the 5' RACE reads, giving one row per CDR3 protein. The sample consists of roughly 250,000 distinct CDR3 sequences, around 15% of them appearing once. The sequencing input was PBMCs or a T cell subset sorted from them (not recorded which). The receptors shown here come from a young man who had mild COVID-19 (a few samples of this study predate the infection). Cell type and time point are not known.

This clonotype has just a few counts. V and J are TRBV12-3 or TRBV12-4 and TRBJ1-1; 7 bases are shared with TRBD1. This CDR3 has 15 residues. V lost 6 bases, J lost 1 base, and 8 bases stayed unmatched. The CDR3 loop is CASRTEQGRNTEAFF. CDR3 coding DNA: TGTGCCAGCAGGACAGAACAGGGGCGGAACACTGAAGCTTTCTTT.

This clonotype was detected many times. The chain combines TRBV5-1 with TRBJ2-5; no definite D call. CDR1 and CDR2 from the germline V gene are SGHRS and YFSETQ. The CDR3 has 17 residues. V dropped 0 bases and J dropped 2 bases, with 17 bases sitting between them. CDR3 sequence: CASSLVRAGTIQETQYF. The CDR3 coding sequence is TGCGCCAGCAGCTTGGTTCGGGCAGGAACGATACAAGAGACCCAGTACTTC.

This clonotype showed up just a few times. CDR3 sequence reads: CASSEDSAGALDTQYF. Here the CDR3 DNA reads TGTGCCAGCAGTGAAGACTCTGCGGGGGCCTTAGATACGCAGTATTTT. The chain uses TRBV6-1 and TRBJ2-3; maybe TRBD2 (7 bases). V was clipped by 1 base and J by 5 bases, with 16 bases between them. The CDR3 is 16 residues long. The germline V gene has CDR1 MNHNS and CDR2 SASEGT.

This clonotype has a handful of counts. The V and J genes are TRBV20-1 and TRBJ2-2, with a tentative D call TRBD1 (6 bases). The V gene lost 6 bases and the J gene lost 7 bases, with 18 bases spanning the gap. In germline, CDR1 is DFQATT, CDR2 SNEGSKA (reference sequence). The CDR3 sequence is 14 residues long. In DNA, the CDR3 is TGCAGTGCCGACAAACAGGGTCGCATCGGGGAGCTGTTTTTT. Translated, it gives CSADKQGRIGELFF.

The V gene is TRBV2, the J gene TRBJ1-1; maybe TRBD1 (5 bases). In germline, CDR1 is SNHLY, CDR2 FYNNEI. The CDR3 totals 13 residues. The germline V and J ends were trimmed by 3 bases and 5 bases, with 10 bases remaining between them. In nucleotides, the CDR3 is TGTGCCAGCAGTGATCAGGGAAATACTGAAGCTTTCTTT. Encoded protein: CASSDQGNTEAFF.

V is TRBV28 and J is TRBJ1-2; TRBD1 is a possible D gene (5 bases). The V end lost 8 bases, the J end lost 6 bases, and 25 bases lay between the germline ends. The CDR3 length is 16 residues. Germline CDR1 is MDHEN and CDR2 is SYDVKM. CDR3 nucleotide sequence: TGTGCCAGCGCTCAGGGTTTCTCGTTCTGGGCGAATGGCTACACCTTC. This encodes CASAQGFSFWANGYTF.